This record covers a single T cell receptor (beta chain). Its antigen is undetermined. The CDR3 runs 16 residues. Trimming removed 4 bases from V and 0 bases from J; junction bases left unmatched: 5. CDR1 and CDR2 from the germline V gene are SEHNR and FQNEAQ (reference sequence). The data were obtained in a study of CD8 T cells in ankylosing spondylitis. General study results and limits: Clones linked to disease, bearing a CD8+ phenotype, were relatively rare in peripheral blood. The authors reported significant enrichment of disease-linked clones in matched ankylosing spondylitis synovial fluid. About 8 highly homologous variants made up a TCR beta motif that seemed to typify ankylosing spondylitis blood.

Molecular-barcoded quantitative 5'-RACE produced these TCR beta libraries. A single record per CDR3 protein comes from TCRdb applying MiXCR to the 5' RACE reads. The sample yields roughly 490,000 distinct CDR3 sequences, roughly 5% seen once. Sequencing input: blood, either unsorted or a sorted T cell fraction (not recorded which). The sequence was obtained from a male donor with ankylosing spondylitis. The chain carries TRBV7-9 and TRBJ1-1, with TRBD1 matching 10 bases. CDR3 sequence: CASSYRTGGLNTEAFF. CDR3 bases: TGTGCCAGCAGCTACCGGACAGGGGGGTTGAACACTGAAGCTTTCTTT. The whole variable domain, remainder taken from reference TRBV7-9 and TRBJ1-1, is DTGVSQNPRHKITKRGQNVTFRCDPISEHNRLYWYRQTLGQGPEFLTYFQNEAQLEKSRLLSDRFSAERPKGSFSTLEIQRTEQGDSAMYLCASSYRTGGLNTEAFFGQGTRLTVV.